This T cell receptor (beta chain) is drawn from a study of CD4 T cells in relation to SARS-CoV-2 and coronaviruses. Across the study: Negative control cultures got HIV-1 Nef peptides or no peptide. Shared crossreactive spike epitopes were mapped to their HLA restriction. General study results and limits: Monoreactive clones expanded significantly more to SARS-CoV-2 than crossreactive clones did. No donor gave both pre-pandemic and post-infection samples.

The repertoire was sequenced with immunoSEQ multiplex PCR; TCRdb's copy has only in-frame clones and lacks some. Among around 26,000 clones, 70% to 80% were seen once, and the ten largest hold 20% to 25%. Unexposed donor CD4+ T cells date from about 2011-2018, before the COVID-19 pandemic. After nine to ten days of culture, CD4+ T cells were isolated. The V gene lost 4 bases and the J gene lost 4 bases, with 16 bases spanning the gap. Germline V gene data show CDR1 as SSHAT and CDR2 as FNYEAQ (reference sequence). This CDR3 comprises 16 residues. Note on this clone: Its antigen is unknown.

The sequence was collected from a human donor in good health. The chain is built from TRBV7-7 and TRBJ2-2; the D gene could be TRBD1 or TRBD2 (6 bases each). Source material: CD4+ T cells from PBMCs, cultured in vitro. The CDR3 nucleotides read TGTGCCAGCAGCTCAACGGGGGCGCCGGGCACCGGGGAGCTGTTTTTT. This translates into CASSSTGAPGTGELFF.